Included here is one TCR beta chain sequence, with context. After removal of 6 bases from V and 1 base from J, the junction contained 7 bases not matched to a gene. The CDR3 is made up of 15 amino acids. Germline CDR1 and CDR2: MNHEY and SMNVEV (reference sequence). This sample was included in a study of cytomegalovirus exposure and HLA in healthy donors. The study ran its PCR with 60 Vbeta and 13 Jbeta primers. Profiling relied on immunoSEQ multiplex PCR, and the TCRdb table lists in-frame clones only, not all of them. Found here are approximately 140,000 clones, roughly 78% of them singletons; the top ten hold about 2.9%.

The sample consisted of PBMCs. The chain carries TRBV27 and TRBJ2-7, with 9 bases fitting TRBD1. The clonotype originates from a man in his forties in good health and CMV-seropositive. The CDR3: CASSPGQGASYEQYF. For the CDR3, the DNA is TGTGCCAGCAGCCCGGGACAGGGAGCGTCCTACGAGCAGTACTTC.